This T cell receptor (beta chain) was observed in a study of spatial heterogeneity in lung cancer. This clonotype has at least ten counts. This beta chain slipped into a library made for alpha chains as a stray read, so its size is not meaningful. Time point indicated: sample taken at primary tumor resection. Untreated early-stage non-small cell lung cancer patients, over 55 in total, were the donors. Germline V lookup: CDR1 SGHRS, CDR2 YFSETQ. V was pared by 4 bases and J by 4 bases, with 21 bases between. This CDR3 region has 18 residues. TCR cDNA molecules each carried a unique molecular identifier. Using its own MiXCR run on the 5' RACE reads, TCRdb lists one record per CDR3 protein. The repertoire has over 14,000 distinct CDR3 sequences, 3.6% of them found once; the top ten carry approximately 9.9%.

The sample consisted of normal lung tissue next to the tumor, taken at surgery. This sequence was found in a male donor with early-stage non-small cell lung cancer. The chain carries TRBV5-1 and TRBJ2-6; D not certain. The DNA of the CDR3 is TGCGCCAGCAGCCCCCGTGGGCCCGGTCTGTCAGGGGCCAACGTCCTGACTTTC. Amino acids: CASSPRGPGLSGANVLTF. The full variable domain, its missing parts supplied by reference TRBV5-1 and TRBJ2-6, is KAGVTQTPRYLIKTRGQQVTLSCSPISGHRSVSWYQQTPGQGLQFLFEYFSETQRNKGNFPGRFSGRQFSNSRSEMNVSTLELGDSALYLCASSPRGPGLSGANVLTFGAGSRLTVL.